This T cell receptor (beta chain) was captured in a study of control samples from healthy donors and cancer patients. TCRdb's table, derived via immunoSEQ multiplex PCR, lists solely in-frame clones and lacks some. The table lists around 55,000 clones, approximately 95% of them singletons. The sequence was obtained from a woman in her late teens or twenties in good health. Material for sequencing was blood.

CDR3 coding DNA: TGTGCCAGCAGCTTAGGTTTGGCGGGCTATGGCTACACCTTC. It codes for CASSLGLAGYGYTF. The chain joins TRBV7-2 to TRBJ1-2, with no clear D. Between the trimmed V and J ends, which lost 1 base and 4 bases, there was a span of 10 bases. Per germline, CDR1 SGHTA and CDR2 FQGNSA. CDR3 length: 14 residues.